These 8 T cell receptor beta chains were all obtained from the same sample, sequenced in a study of shared clonotypes between healthy human individuals. CD45RO-negative, CCR7-positively selected cells formed the naive CD8 fraction, excluding terminally differentiated effector memory CD45RA+ cells. Sequencing used immunoSEQ multiplex PCR; TCRdb keeps in-frame clones, though not all of them. The table includes approximately 810,000 clones, 90% to 95% detected once. Sequencing was performed on naive CD8+ T cells sorted from blood. All receptors derive from a young man in good health.

The gene calls are TRBV7-8 and TRBJ2-1; no reliable D call. Per the germline V gene, CDR1 is SGHVS and CDR2 is FQNEAQ. Between the trimmed V and J ends, which lost 5 bases and 8 bases, there was a span of 13 bases. The CDR3 runs to 13 residues. The CDR3 DNA is TGTGCCAGCAGCCCGCGCCCCCCCGATGAGCAGTTCTTC. Amino acids: CASSPRPPDEQFF.

CDR3 nucleotide sequence: TGTGCCAGCAGCCCAGCGGCCAGCGATTTTACCTACGAGCAGTACTTC. Its translation: CASSPAASDFTYEQYF. The V call is TRBV7-2, the J call TRBJ2-7; tentatively, D is TRBD2 (5 bases). V was trimmed by 5 bases and J by 2 bases, leaving 19 bases between them. CDR1 and CDR2 from the germline V gene are SGHTA and FQGNSA. The CDR3 runs 16 residues.

The rearrangement uses TRBV7-7 and TRBJ2-6; D gene ambiguous. V shed 5 bases and J shed 5 bases, with 16 bases lying between them. The germline gives CDR1 SSHAT, CDR2 FNYEAQ (reference sequence). This CDR3 contains 16 residues. As DNA, the CDR3 is TGTGCCAGCAGCAGGCCGCCACAAAGTCGGGCCAACGTCCTGACTTTC. Protein: CASSRPPQSRANVLTF.

This chain links TRBV28 with TRBJ2-1; 7 bases match TRBD1. J gave up 3 bases and V 10 bases, and 9 bases lay outside the gene matches. Germline CDR1 is MDHEN and CDR2 is SYDVKM. The CDR3 has 14 residues. The chain's CDR3 is CATTPGTDYNEQFF. As DNA, the CDR3 is TGTGCCACCACCCCCGGGACAGACTACAATGAGCAGTTCTTC. Full variable domain (outside the CDR3, taken from reference TRBV28 and TRBJ2-1): DVKVTQSSRYLVKRTGEKVFLECVQDMDHENMFWYRQDPGLGLRLIYFSYDVKMKEKGDIPEGYSVSREKKERFSLILESASTNQTSMYLCATTPGTDYNEQFFGPGTRLTVL.

This clone came up a few times. The chain uses TRBV7-6 and TRBJ2-7; tentative D call: TRBD1 (6 bases). The CDR3 has 13 residues. Trimming left V 4 bases short and J 3 bases short, with 10 bases between. CDR1 SGHVS and CDR2 FNYEAQ come from the germline V gene. The CDR3 coding sequence is TGTGCCAGCAGCTCCCGGACAGACTACGAGCAGTACTTC. Its translation: CASSSRTDYEQYF.

The chain is built from TRBV11-3 and TRBJ2-1, with TRBD2 matching 7 bases. The V gene's germline CDR1 is SGHNT and CDR2 YENEEA. The CDR3 has 15 residues. The V gene end was trimmed by 6 bases and the J gene end by 2 bases; junction bases not matched to a gene: 7. The CDR3 DNA reads as TGTGCCAGCAGGAGCGACGGGGGGACCTACAATGAGCAGTTCTTC. Its translation: CASRSDGGTYNEQFF.

The V and J genes are TRBV2 and TRBJ1-2, with D possibly being TRBD1 (6 bases). From germline, CDR1 is SNHLY and CDR2 FYNNEI. Deletions cut 0 bases from V and 4 bases from J, with 12 bases between. The CDR3 length is 15 residues. The chain's CDR3 is CASSEARTASYGYTF. CDR3 coding DNA: TGTGCCAGCAGTGAAGCTCGGACAGCCTCCTATGGCTACACCTTC.

This chain connects TRBV18 to TRBJ1-4, with TRBD1 as a possible D gene (5 bases). V lost 3 bases to trimming and J lost 10 bases, with 18 bases between them. The germline V gene encodes CDR1 KGHSH and CDR2 LQKENI. This CDR3 contains 15 residues. CDR3 sequence reads: CASSPPEGPRVKLFF. The DNA of the CDR3 is TGTGCCAGCTCACCCCCGGAGGGGCCGCGCGTAAAACTGTTTTTT. The full variable domain, in which reference TRBV18 and TRBJ1-4 provide the parts outside the CDR3, is NAGVMQNPRHLVRRRGQEARLRCSPMKGHSHVYWYRQLPEEGLKFMVYLQKENIIDESGMPKERFSAEFPKEGPSILRIQQVVRGDSAAYFCASSPPEGPRVKLFFGSGTQLSVL.